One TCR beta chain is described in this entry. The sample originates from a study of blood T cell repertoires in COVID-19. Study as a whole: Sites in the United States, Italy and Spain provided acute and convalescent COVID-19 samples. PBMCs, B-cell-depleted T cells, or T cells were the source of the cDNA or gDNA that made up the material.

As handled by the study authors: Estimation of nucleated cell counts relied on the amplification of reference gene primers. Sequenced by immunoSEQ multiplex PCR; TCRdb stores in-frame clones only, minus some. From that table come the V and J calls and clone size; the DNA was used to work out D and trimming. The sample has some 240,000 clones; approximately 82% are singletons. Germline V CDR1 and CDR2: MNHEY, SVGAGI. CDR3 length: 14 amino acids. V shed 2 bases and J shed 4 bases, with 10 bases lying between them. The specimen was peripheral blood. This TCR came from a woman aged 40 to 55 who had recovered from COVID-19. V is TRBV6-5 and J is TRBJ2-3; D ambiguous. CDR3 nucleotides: TGTGCCAGCAGTTACGGAGTAACCGCAGATACGCAGTATTTT. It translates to CASSYGVTADTQYF.